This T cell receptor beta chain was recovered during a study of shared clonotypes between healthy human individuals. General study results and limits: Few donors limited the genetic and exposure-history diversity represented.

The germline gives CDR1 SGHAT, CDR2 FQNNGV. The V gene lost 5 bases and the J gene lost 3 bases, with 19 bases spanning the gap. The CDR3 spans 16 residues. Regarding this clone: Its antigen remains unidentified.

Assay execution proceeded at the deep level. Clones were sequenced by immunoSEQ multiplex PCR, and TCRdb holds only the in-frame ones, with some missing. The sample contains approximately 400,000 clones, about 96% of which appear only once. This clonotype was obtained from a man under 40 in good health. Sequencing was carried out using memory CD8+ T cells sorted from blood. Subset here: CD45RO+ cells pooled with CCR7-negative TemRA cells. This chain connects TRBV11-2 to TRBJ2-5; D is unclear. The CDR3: CASSIFQSPLKETQYF. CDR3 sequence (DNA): TGTGCCAGCAGCATATTCCAATCCCCCCTTAAAGAGACCCAGTACTTC.